A single T cell receptor beta chain is shown here with its context. The sample originates from a study of T cells in Graves' hyperthyroidism and ophthalmopathy. The ends were cut back, 2 bases at V and 0 bases at J, with 7 bases in the middle. Germline V gene sequence: CDR1 LNHDA, CDR2 SQIVND (reference sequence). This CDR3 spans 14 amino acids. RNA transcripts served as the template for amplifying TCR beta CDR3 regions. An initial round of RT-PCR targeting the TCR CDR3 relied on the HTBI primer set. TCRdb reprocessed the multiplex PCR reads with MiXCR, giving one entry per CDR3 protein. The repertoire consists of fewer than 500,000 distinct CDR3 sequences, with roughly 15% occurring once and the leading ten covering 13%.

J is TRBJ2-5 and V is TRBV19; D unresolved. The source of this sequence is a man younger than 35 with Graves' ophthalmopathy. Input material: blood. The CDR3 nucleotides read TGTGCCAGTAGTATAAATCAGTACCAAGAGACCCAGTACTTC. The encoded protein is CASSINQYQETQYF.